The clone carrying this T cell receptor beta chain was recorded only once. The CDR3 spans 16 residues. CDR1 SGHNT and CDR2 YYREEE come from the germline V gene (reference sequence). The V and J ends lost 3 bases and 5 bases, in that order; junction bases with no gene match: 12. TCRdb's table, derived via immunoSEQ multiplex PCR, lists solely in-frame clones and lacks some. Of 80,000 to 95,000 clones listed, under 90% were seen once; the top ten hold about 3.7%. The sample comes from a study of blood T cell repertoires in COVID-19. Study-wide context: Samples came from the United States, Italy and Spain, spanning acute and convalescent COVID-19.

The chain couples TRBV5-4 to TRBJ2-7, with 9 bases aligning to TRBD1. This clonotype originated in a woman in her 70s with acute or convalescent COVID-19. Sequencing used peripheral blood. CDR3 loop: CASSWGAGQGINEQYF. The CDR3 bases are TGTGCCAGCAGCTGGGGAGCGGGACAGGGAATCAACGAGCAGTACTTC.